One and the same sample provided the 22 T cell receptor beta chains below, sequenced in a study of blood T cells in healthy people across ages. Alongside a J-beta primer mix, a sample-barcoded 5' primer served in a second PCR lasting roughly 7 to 11 cycles. Via MiXCR, TCRdb re-called the 5' RACE reads, giving one row per CDR3 protein. The sample shows around 1.1 million distinct CDR3 sequences, roughly two fifths of them seen only once. Sample: blood. The receptors derive from a man aged 18-30 years in good health.

J is TRBJ1-2 and V is TRBV21-1. TRBV21-1 is given as a pseudogene. The CDR3 is made up of 11 amino acids. In nucleotides, the CDR3 is TGTGCCAGCAGCAAAGAAGGGGGCTACACCTTC. Translated: CASSKEGGYTF.

This chain uses TRBV6-2 or TRBV6-3 with TRBJ2-1, with TRBD2 identical over 7 bases. The CDR3 has 14 amino acids. V was pared by 5 bases and J by 8 bases, with 9 bases of the junction left unmatched. Germline assignment: CDR1 MNHEY and CDR2 SVGEGT. In DNA, the CDR3 is TGTGCCAGCAGTAATAGCGGGCGTCCGGATGAGCAGTTCTTC. Translating gives CASSNSGRPDEQFF.

This clonotype was counted between two and nine times. The gene calls are TRBV12-3 or TRBV12-4 and TRBJ2-7; D is uncertain. The CDR3 is made up of 11 amino acids. Trimming removed 3 bases from V and 7 bases from J, with 7 bases in between. CDR3 loop: CASSFSREQYF. CDR3 nucleotide sequence: TGTGCCAGCAGTTTTAGTCGTGAGCAGTACTTC.

This chain joins TRBV2 and TRBJ1-4; the D is unclear. Germline CDR1 SNHLY, CDR2 FYNNEI. The CDR3 runs to 15 residues. The V gene lost 3 bases and the J gene lost 0 bases, with 8 bases spanning the gap. The CDR3 DNA follows: TGTGCCAGCAGTGAGTCGGAGGCAACTAATGAAAAACTGTTTTTT. Translated: CASSESEATNEKLFF.

This clonotype was counted only a few times. This chain connects TRBV20-1 to TRBJ2-3, with D tentatively TRBD2 (6 bases). Germline V gene sequence: CDR1 DFQATT, CDR2 SNEGSKA (reference sequence). CDR3 size: 14 residues. The V and J ends lost 6 bases and 9 bases respectively, with 22 bases between them. The CDR3 sequence is CSANSGPSTGTQYF. CDR3 sequence (DNA): TGCAGTGCGAACAGCGGGCCTTCGACCGGCACGCAGTATTTT.

This clonotype has at least ten counts. The rearrangement links TRBV6-2 or TRBV6-3 to TRBJ2-3; D call uncertain. CDR1 is MNHEY and CDR2 is SVGEGT in the germline V gene. Trimming left V 6 bases short and J 1 base short, with 8 bases between. This CDR3 has 13 residues. The CDR3 here is CASSPRRTDTQYF. CDR3 sequence (DNA): TGTGCCAGCAGCCCCAGGCGCACAGATACGCAGTATTTT.

Concerning this clonotype: One end of the junction varies from germline; a read error may be responsible. The rearrangement links TRBV9 to TRBJ2-1; D remains unclear. The V gene's germline CDR1 is SGDLS and CDR2 YYNGEE. The CDR3 loop spans 13 amino acids. The CDR3 sequence is CASSPLARDELFF. The CDR3 nucleotides are TGTGCCAGCAGCCCACTCGCTAGGGATGAGCTGTTCTTC.

This chain uses TRBV4-2 with TRBJ2-5, with TRBD2 as a possible D gene (5 bases). The CDR3 loop spans 16 amino acids. With 4 bases removed from V and 11 bases from J, the gap between germline ends came to 26 bases. Germline V gives CDR1 LGHNA, CDR2 YNFKEQ. The CDR3 here is CASSPPPGVRYNEQYF. As DNA, the CDR3 is TGTGCCAGCAGCCCTCCCCCCGGGGTCCGCTACAATGAGCAGTACTTC.

This clonotype was picked up a small number of times. V usage is TRBV4-1 and J usage is TRBJ1-2, with 8 bases fitting TRBD1. V lost 0 bases and J lost 5; bases outside the gene matches: 8. Germline values: CDR1 MGHRA, CDR2 YSYEKL. This CDR3 has 16 amino acids. CDR3 coding DNA: TGCGCCAGCAGCCAAGAGGGACAGGTCCCTTTTTATGGCTACACCTTC. It codes for CASSQEGQVPFYGYTF.

The chain couples TRBV20-1 to TRBJ1-2, with a weak D call TRBD1 (5 bases). V was cut by 0 bases and J by 8 bases, with 16 bases left in between. The CDR3 length is 14 residues. The germline CDR1 and CDR2 sequences are DFQATT and SNEGSKA (reference sequence). CDR3 sequence reads: CSARDSSGIEGYTF. The CDR3 DNA reads TGCAGTGCTAGAGATTCATCAGGGATTGAAGGCTACACCTTC.

The chain recombines TRBV4-3 with TRBJ1-4, with D perhaps matching TRBD1 (6 bases). The germline V gene encodes CDR1 LGHNA and CDR2 YSLEER. V was pared by 1 base and J by 6 bases, with 9 bases between. The length of the CDR3 is 14 residues. CDR3 amino acids: CASSQGTAYEKLFF. As DNA, the CDR3 is TGCGCCAGCAGCCAAGGGACAGCCTATGAAAAACTGTTTTTT.

This clonotype was found many times. This chain links TRBV12-3 or TRBV12-4 with TRBJ2-7; D is perhaps TRBD2 (5 bases). The CDR3 loop spans 13 amino acids. Trimming stripped 5 bases from V and 5 bases from J, with 13 bases between. The CDR3 DNA reads as TGTGCCAGCAGTGTAGGACTTCGGGACGAGCAGTACTTC. This codes for CASSVGLRDEQYF.

This clonotype was recorded once. The genes are TRBV18 and TRBJ1-2; 7 nucleotides line up with TRBD1. With V trimmed by 0 bases and J by 1 base, 5 bases remained unmatched. This CDR3 is 16 amino acids long. The germline gives CDR1 KGHSH, CDR2 LQKENI. For the CDR3, the DNA is TGTGCCAGCTCACCACCGTTTCAGGGGGATAACTATGGCTACACCTTC. Translating gives CASSPPFQGDNYGYTF.

The rearrangement joins TRBV28 to TRBJ2-1, with 13 bases identical to TRBD2. This CDR3 contains 19 residues. J lost 3 bases, V lost 3 bases, and 11 bases had no gene match. Germline V gene sequence: CDR1 MDHEN, CDR2 SYDVKM. Here the CDR3 reads CASSFLGLAGNRNYNEQFF. The CDR3 DNA reads as TGTGCCAGCAGTTTCCTGGGACTAGCGGGGAACAGAAACTACAATGAGCAGTTCTTC.

The genes are TRBV9 and TRBJ2-7; possibly TRBD1 or TRBD2 for D (5 bases each). The CDR3 runs 15 residues. CDR1 and CDR2 (germline): SGDLS, YYNGEE. With 1 base removed from V and 5 bases from J, the gap between germline ends came to 16 bases. CDR3 DNA: TGTGCCAGCAGCGTATTTGAGGGGCGGACGGACGAGCAGTACTTC. This codes for CASSVFEGRTDEQYF.

This clonotype appeared a few times. The chain employs TRBV10-3 and TRBJ2-7; D is ambiguous. The V end was cut by 6 bases, the J end by 0 bases, with 12 bases between. The CDR3 is 14 amino acids. CDR1 ENHRY and CDR2 SYGVKD come from the germline V gene. The DNA of the CDR3 is TGTGCCATCAGCACGGGTGCAGACTCCTACGAGCAGTACTTC. This codes for CAISTGADSYEQYF.

In its sample, this clonotype was seen a few times. The chain links TRBV7-3 to TRBJ2-1, with TRBD2 matching 8 bases. The CDR3 is 15 residues long. CDR1 and CDR2 (germline): SGHTA, FQGTGA. Unmatched junction bases numbered 4, after V lost 0 bases and J lost 6 bases. For the CDR3, the DNA is TGTGCCAGCAGCTTAACCGGGACTAGGGGCAATGAGCAGTTCTTC. This encodes CASSLTGTRGNEQFF.

This clonotype has more than one count but fewer than ten. The rearrangement uses TRBV5-1 and TRBJ2-2; 8 nucleotides align to TRBD1. V was clipped by 4 bases and J by 5 bases; unmatched bases: 7. The CDR3 consists of 15 residues. Germline V CDR1 and CDR2: SGHRS, YFSETQ. The CDR3, as DNA: TGCGCCAGCAGCCCCGGACAGGGTACGACCGGGGAGCTGTTTTTT. Its protein is CASSPGQGTTGELFF.

J is TRBJ1-5 and V is TRBV20-1; D may be TRBD1 (5 bases). V was clipped by 0 bases and J by 9 bases, with 24 bases between them. The CDR3 has 17 residues. Germline assignment: CDR1 DFQATT and CDR2 SNEGSKA (reference sequence). The CDR3 DNA reads TGCAGTGCTAGAGAGAAAGTCAGGGAAATGGCCTCTCGGCCCCAGCATTTT. Its translation is CSAREKVREMASRPQHF.

The chain has TRBV9 and TRBJ2-3; TRBD2 aligns across 10 bases. CDR3 size: 14 residues. Germline CDR1 SGDLS, CDR2 YYNGEE. After removal of 8 bases from V and 4 bases from J, the junction contained 7 bases not matched to a gene. The CDR3 bases are TGTGCCAGGAAAAGCGGGGGGGCCTCAGATACGCAGTATTTT. Amino acids: CARKSGGASDTQYF.

The rearrangement joins TRBV4-2 to TRBJ2-3; D might be TRBD1 or TRBD2, each matching 5 bases. V lost 0 bases and J 4 bases, leaving 17 bases between the germline ends. This CDR3 spans 17 amino acids. Germline loops: CDR1 LGHNA, CDR2 YNFKEQ. The CDR3, as DNA: TGTGCCAGCAGCCAAGAGGGACCTGGTAGGTTAGCAGATACGCAGTATTTT. This sequence encodes CASSQEGPGRLADTQYF.

This chain joins TRBV5-6 and TRBJ2-1, with 7 bases identical to TRBD1. The J segment lost 8 bases and the V segment lost 4 bases, leaving 18 bases of the junction unmatched. CDR1 and CDR2 (germline): SGHDT, YYEEEE. The CDR3 runs 17 residues. The CDR3, as DNA: TGTGCCAGCAGCACCACGACAGGACAGGTCTTTATCGATGAGCAGTTCTTC. This gives the protein CASSTTTGQVFIDEQFF.